The present T cell receptor beta chain was sequenced within a study of regulatory dendritic cells for organ transplantation. Overall study: Regulatory dendritic cells were monocyte-derived, receiving vitamin D3 on days 0 and 4 and IL-10 on day 4. General study results and limits: Of resting T cell subsets, memory CD8+ had the most alloreactive clonotypes.

The V segment lost 8 bases and the J segment 7 bases; nucleotides outside the gene matches: 8. This CDR3 is built from 13 residues. Germline-derived CDR1 and CDR2 are MNHNS and SASEGT. Concerning this clone itself: What it binds is not known.

Repertoires were generated with immunoSEQ multiplex PCR, while TCRdb's copy carries only in-frame clones and drops some. The table includes 15,000 to 20,000 clones, roughly 80% detected once. Sorted subsets were CFSE-labeled and cultured four to six days with allogeneic dendritic cells. This receptor was obtained from a human donor in good health. V is TRBV6-1 and J is TRBJ1-5; 7 nucleotides match TRBD1. Sequences were obtained from memory CD4+ T cells from blood cultured with regulatory dendritic cells. Subset reported: CD45RO+ memory T cells. CDR3 nucleotides: TGTGCCAGCCAACGGGACAGATCACAGCCCCAGCATTTT. Translating gives CASQRDRSQPQHF.